Listed below are T cell receptor beta chains from one sample, sequenced in a study of blood T cells in healthy people across ages. One entry per CDR3 protein, called by TCRdb with MiXCR from the 5' RACE reads. Here the sample spans 1,800,000 or so distinct CDR3 sequences, 39% being singletons. The sequencing input was blood. The receptors stem from a human donor in good health. Both conserved end residues are part of each CDR3. D genes are given only for firm matches. Size is omitted from some rows. Given values are once, few, many or a class for expanded clones.

d_call: -
clone_size: few
j_call: TRBJ1-5
v_call: TRBV5-1
cdr3_aa: CASSSMGGRDQPQHF
cdr3_nt: TGCGCCAGCAGCTCCATGGGGGGCCGGGATCAGCCCCAGCATTTT

d_call: TRBD1
clone_size: few
j_call: TRBJ1-2
v_call: TRBV6-4
cdr3_aa: CASSEEGTASNYGYTF
cdr3_nt: TGTGCCAGCAGTGAGGAAGGGACAGCCTCTAACTATGGCTACACCTTC

d_call: -
clone_size: -
j_call: TRBJ1-1
v_call: TRBV4-2
cdr3_aa: CASSQDEARVTTEAFF
cdr3_nt: TGTGCCAGCAGCCAAGATGAAGCCAGGGTTACCACTGAAGCTTTCTTT

d_call: TRBD1
clone_size: few
j_call: TRBJ2-2
v_call: TRBV6-1
cdr3_aa: CASSRQGAATGELFF
cdr3_nt: TGTGCCAGCTCAAGACAGGGGGCGGCCACCGGGGAGCTGTTTTTT

d_call: -
clone_size: -
j_call: TRBJ2-7
v_call: TRBV4-3
cdr3_aa: CASSQEFDPGTYEQYF
cdr3_nt: TGCGCCAGCAGCCAAGAGTTCGACCCGGGGACTTACGAGCAGTACTTC

d_call: TRBD1
clone_size: -
j_call: TRBJ2-7
v_call: TRBV10-2
cdr3_aa: CASSEPRTGGYEQYF
cdr3_nt: TGCGCCAGCAGTGAGCCAAGGACAGGGGGCTACGAGCAGTACTTC

d_call: -
clone_size: many
j_call: TRBJ2-7
v_call: TRBV7-9
cdr3_aa: CASGSSYEQYF
cdr3_nt: TGCGCCAGCGGCAGCTCCTACGAGCAGTACTTC

d_call: -
clone_size: -
j_call: TRBJ2-1
v_call: TRBV20-1
cdr3_aa: CSATGTVWARSHNEQFF
cdr3_nt: TGCAGTGCTACCGGGACGGTTTGGGCGAGGTCCCACAATGAGCAGTTCTTC

d_call: -
clone_size: many
j_call: TRBJ2-3
v_call: TRBV6-5
cdr3_aa: CASTPPGGGTQYF
cdr3_nt: TGTGCCAGCACCCCACCAGGGGGGGGTACGCAGTATTTT

d_call: TRBD2
clone_size: -
j_call: TRBJ2-5
v_call: TRBV7-8
cdr3_aa: CASSPYRTSGPGGTQYF
cdr3_nt: TGTGCCAGCAGCCCCTACCGGACTAGCGGCCCAGGTGGGACCCAGTACTTC

d_call: -
clone_size: -
j_call: TRBJ2-1
v_call: TRBV12-3/TRBV12-4
cdr3_aa: CASRLGSSEHNEQFF
cdr3_nt: TGTGCCAGCAGGTTGGGATCTAGCGAACACAATGAGCAGTTCTTC

d_call: TRBD1
clone_size: few
j_call: TRBJ1-4
v_call: TRBV20-1
cdr3_aa: CSASSGTGRKKLFF
cdr3_nt: TGCAGTGCTAGCTCCGGGACAGGTAGAAAAAAACTGTTTTTT

d_call: -
clone_size: -
j_call: TRBJ1-2
v_call: TRBV7-2
cdr3_aa: CASSLAYVGYTF
cdr3_nt: TGTGCCAGCAGCTTAGCTTATGTTGGCTACACCTTC

d_call: -
clone_size: -
j_call: TRBJ1-1
v_call: TRBV29-1
cdr3_aa: CSVEWMMGGVAFF
cdr3_nt: TGCAGCGTTGAATGGATGATGGGAGGGGTAGCTTTCTTT

d_call: -
clone_size: few
j_call: TRBJ2-1
v_call: TRBV4-3
cdr3_aa: CASSQDVRHLLQFF
cdr3_nt: TGCGCCAGCAGCCAAGATGTGAGGCACCTACTGCAGTTCTTC